The clone carrying this T cell receptor (beta chain) was seen a few times. What it binds is not known. This entry is derived from a study of cytomegalovirus exposure and HLA in healthy donors. Points from the study as a whole: Information on immune exposure was restricted to one variable (CMV serostatus). The listing of 150 to 200 TCR beta chains classed them as cytomegalovirus-associated.

13 Jbeta primers and 60 Vbeta primers were used for the PCR. Generated by immunoSEQ multiplex PCR, the TCRdb table keeps only in-frame clones and is missing some. The table lists fewer than 250,000 clones, over 60% of them singletons, with less than 1.1% in the top ten. The sample comprised PBMCs. This TCR derives from a woman aged 40 to 49 in good health and CMV-seronegative.

The CDR3 region has the DNA TGCGCCAGCAGCCAATTAACGAGCGGGAGTAATGAGCAGTTCTTC. This gives the protein CASSQLTSGSNEQFF. This rearrangement joins TRBV4-1 to TRBJ2-1, with 8 nucleotides matching TRBD2. There are 15 residues in the CDR3. Germline trimming cut 2 bases from V and 7 bases from J; bases unmatched to any gene: 7. Germline CDR1 is MGHRA and CDR2 is YSYEKL.